This T cell receptor beta chain was captured by sequencing in a study of blood T cell repertoires in COVID-19. Across the study: Some COVID-19 samples were acute and others convalescent; all came from the United States, Italy and Spain. PBMCs, B-cell-depleted T cells, or T cells provided the cDNA or gDNA that made up the material.

Per the germline V gene, CDR1 is MRHNA and CDR2 is SNTAGT. V lost 6 bases and J lost 3; bases outside the gene matches: 3. The CDR3 has 14 amino acids. This clone was seen just once. In the study's own analysis: Quantification of nucleated cells was approximated via reference gene primer amplification. Sequenced by immunoSEQ multiplex PCR; TCRdb stores in-frame clones only, minus some. Clone size and the V and J calls come from that table; the DNA yielded D and trimming. In the table there are tens of thousands of clones, 89% of which are singletons. Sequences were obtained from peripheral blood. The V call is TRBV6-4, the J call TRBJ2-3; 10 positions match TRBD2. This TCR was sampled from a woman in her seventies with acute or convalescent COVID-19. CDR3 DNA: TGTGCCAGCAGCGCTAGCGGGGGAACAGATACGCAGTATTTT. Its protein product is CASSASGGTDTQYF.